These 15 T cell receptor beta chains share one sample of origin, sequenced in a study of blood T cell repertoires in COVID-19. Libraries were prepared by immunoSEQ multiplex PCR; TCRdb keeps only in-frame clonotypes and omits some of them. Here the sample spans 120,000 to 150,000 clones, 84% being singletons. Specimen: peripheral blood. Every receptor here comes from a human donor in a cohort sampled during active COVID-19.

The J gene is TRBJ2-1, the V gene TRBV7-2; 12 bases map to TRBD2. The germline V gene encodes CDR1 SGHTA and CDR2 FQGNSA. V dropped 4 bases and J dropped 0; count of bases not matched to a gene: 7. This CDR3 comprises 18 residues. CDR3 sequence: CASSSRTSGVRSYNEQFF. In nucleotides, the CDR3 is TGTGCCAGCAGCTCTCGGACTAGCGGGGTCCGCTCCTACAATGAGCAGTTCTTC.

This rearrangement joins TRBV6-5 to TRBJ1-6; possible D gene TRBD1, 5 bases. CDR3 size: 14 residues. Germline V gives CDR1 MNHEY, CDR2 SVGAGI. V dropped 2 bases and J dropped 7 bases, with 9 bases sitting between them. The CDR3 region is CASSYDGGNSPLHF. The CDR3 DNA reads TGTGCCAGCAGTTACGATGGGGGGAATTCACCCCTCCACTTT.

CDR3 protein: CASSFQGREGYTF. The CDR3 DNA sequence: TGTGCCAGCAGCTTCCAGGGGAGAGAGGGCTACACCTTC. The chain has TRBV5-5 and TRBJ1-2; D is perhaps TRBD1 (6 bases). The CDR3 is 13 residues long. Trimming removed 2 bases at V and 8 bases at J, with 13 bases between. Germline V gene lookup returns CDR1 SGHKS and CDR2 YYEKEE (reference sequence).

The chain has TRBV6-1 and TRBJ2-7, with TRBD1 matching over 7 bases. The germline V gene has CDR1 MNHNS and CDR2 SASEGT. This CDR3 comprises 15 residues. V dropped 2 bases and J dropped 2; count of bases not matched to a gene: 6. CDR3 nucleotide sequence: TGTGCCAGCAGTGAACCCACGGACAGGACCTACGAGCAGTACGTC. Amino acids: CASSEPTDRTYEQYV.

The chain uses TRBV9 and TRBJ2-1; 9 bases fit TRBD1. V dropped 7 bases and J dropped 6; count of bases not matched to a gene: 17. Germline CDR1 reads SGDLS; CDR2 reads YYNGEE. This CDR3 is 17 amino acids long. CDR3 sequence: CASSRGVTGQGFNEQFF. CDR3 bases: TGTGCCAGCTCCCGTGGGGTAACGGGACAGGGATTCAATGAGCAGTTCTTC.

This chain joins TRBV27 and TRBJ2-7; a possible D gene is TRBD2 (6 bases). V was clipped by 3 bases and J by 3 bases, with 15 bases between them. CDR1 is MNHEY, CDR2 SMNVEV, per germline (reference sequence). The CDR3 covers 15 residues. DNA for the CDR3: TGTGCCAGCAGTTTCCTTGGGGCGGGGCTCTACGAGCAGTACTTC. Protein product: CASSFLGAGLYEQYF.

The gene calls are TRBV6-5 and TRBJ1-6, with 9 bases identical to TRBD1. V lost 9 bases, J lost 5 bases, and 8 bases stayed unmatched. Germline CDR1 MNHEY, CDR2 SVGAGI. The CDR3 spans 15 residues. The DNA of the CDR3 is TGTGCCAGTTTGAGGACAGGGGACAATAATTCACCCCTCCACTTT. Translation gives CASLRTGDNNSPLHF.

In DNA form, the CDR3 reads TGTGCCAGCAGTTTCTCGCAGGCGGGATCTGGAAACACCATATATTTT. This codes for CASSFSQAGSGNTIYF. The chain links TRBV28 to TRBJ1-3; D gene unclear. The V and J ends lost 3 bases and 1 base respectively, with 13 bases between them. CDR3 size: 16 residues. Germline V CDR1 and CDR2: MDHEN, SYDVKM.

The CDR3 coding sequence is TGTGCCAGCAGCCCCTACAGGACTAGCGGGAAGGTCAATGAGCAGTTCTTC. This gives the protein CASSPYRTSGKVNEQFF. The chain is built from TRBV5-4 and TRBJ2-1; 12 bases are a match to TRBD2. The CDR3 has 17 residues. From germline, CDR1 is SGHNT and CDR2 YYREEE (reference sequence). V lost 4 bases, J lost 6 bases, and 11 bases stayed unmatched.

V usage is TRBV7-6 and J usage is TRBJ1-1, with D perhaps TRBD1 (5 bases). The V and J ends lost 3 bases and 0 bases respectively, with 11 bases between them. The germline gives CDR1 SGHVS, CDR2 FNYEAQ. This CDR3 comprises 15 residues. CDR3 sequence reads: CASSLVVGVNTEAFF. In DNA form, the CDR3 reads TGTGCCAGCAGCTTGGTCGTAGGGGTGAACACTGAAGCTTTCTTT.

This clone has only a few counts. The chain combines TRBV21-1 with TRBJ2-1; no check of the table's D call, TRBD2, against the DNA was made. TRBV21-1 is an annotated pseudogene. The CDR3 is 18 amino acids. CDR3 residues: CASIPDRATSGFYNEQFF. The CDR3 coding sequence is TGTGCCAGCATCCCCGATAGGGCTACTAGCGGATTCTACAATGAGCAGTTCTTC.

The chain links TRBV6-4 to TRBJ2-3; TRBD2 aligns across 7 bases. The junction had 8 bases not matched to a gene; V was cut back by 7 bases and J by 4 bases. The germline gives CDR1 MRHNA, CDR2 SNTAGT. CDR3 length: 14 residues. DNA of the CDR3: TGTGCCAGCATGTCGGAGCGGGGTTCAGATACGCAGTATTTT. Translated, it gives CASMSERGSDTQYF.

The rearrangement links TRBV11-3 to TRBJ2-7; 9 nucleotides match TRBD1. The CDR3 runs 15 residues. V trimming: 3 bases; J trimming: 3 bases; junction bases outside the gene matches: 6. CDR1 and CDR2 from the germline V gene are SGHNT and YENEEA. CDR3 bases: TGTGCCAGCAGCTTGTGGACAGGGGATTTCTACGAGCAGTACGTC. It specifies CASSLWTGDFYEQYV.

The J gene is TRBJ1-1, the V gene TRBV6-1; tentatively, D is TRBD1 (5 bases). Looked up from germline, CDR1 is MNHNS and CDR2 is SASEGT. The CDR3 has 16 residues. Trimming took off 3 bases at V and 4 bases at J, with 18 bases between the two ends. In DNA, the CDR3 is TGTGCCAGCAGTGAGGGATGGTCGAGGCAGGGCACTGAAGCTTTCTTT. Translated: CASSEGWSRQGTEAFF.

The chain carries TRBV6-5 and TRBJ2-7, with D perhaps matching TRBD2 (7 bases). Germline V gives CDR1 MNHEY, CDR2 SVGAGI. The CDR3 is made up of 14 amino acids. CDR3 in amino acids: CASSYGGAGRLGFV. CDR3 sequence (DNA): TGTGCCAGCAGTTACGGGGGGGCGGGACGCTTAGGGTTCGTC.